The following is a T cell receptor beta chain sequence with its context. Its antigen is undetermined. The sample is drawn from a study of shared clonotypes between healthy human individuals. Study-level points and caveats: Rarefaction analysis demonstrated incomplete sorted-subset sequencing notwithstanding large depth. Several donors had approximately 4.6% of their naive CD4 clonotypes in common.

The protocol was immunoSEQ multiplex PCR, while the TCRdb copy is restricted to in-frame clones and leaves out a portion. The sample contains some 2,000,000 clones, approximately 94% of which appear only once. Germline V gives CDR1 MNHEY, CDR2 SMNVEV (reference sequence). CDR3 length: 12 residues. With V trimmed by 6 bases and J by 10 bases, 8 bases remained unmatched. It was CD45RO-negative cells, positively selected for CCR7, that made up naive CD8 cells, with terminally differentiated effector memory CD45RA+ cells excluded. Sequencing used naive CD8+ T cells sorted from blood. This TCR came from a man aged 18 to 35 in good health. The J gene is TRBJ1-1, the V gene TRBV27; 7 bases are shared with TRBD1. The CDR3 sequence: CASRTGENGAFF. The CDR3 DNA is TGTGCCAGCAGAACAGGGGAAAATGGAGCTTTCTTT.